The source of this T cell receptor beta chain is a study of cytomegalovirus exposure and HLA in healthy donors. General study results and limits: Apparent HLA restriction characterized most CMV-associated TCR beta chains in a later analysis.

With 60 Vbeta and 13 Jbeta primers, the PCR was carried out. Repertoires were generated with immunoSEQ multiplex PCR, while TCRdb's copy carries only in-frame clones and drops some. The repertoire has 150,000 or so clones, roughly 79% of them found once; the top ten carry roughly 4.9%. On this clone itself: Its antigen is unidentified.

In germline, CDR1 is SGHDT, CDR2 YYEEEE. The CDR3 loop spans 16 amino acids. The trim removed 0 bases at V and 0 bases at J, leaving 2 bases unmatched. Source material: PBMCs. The source of this sequence is a young woman in good health and CMV-seropositive. This chain uses TRBV5-6 with TRBJ1-4, with 7 nucleotides matching TRBD1. The CDR3 DNA is TGTGCCAGCAGCTTGGCCGGGACAGCAACTAATGAAAAACTGTTTTTT. Translated, it gives CASSLAGTATNEKLFF.